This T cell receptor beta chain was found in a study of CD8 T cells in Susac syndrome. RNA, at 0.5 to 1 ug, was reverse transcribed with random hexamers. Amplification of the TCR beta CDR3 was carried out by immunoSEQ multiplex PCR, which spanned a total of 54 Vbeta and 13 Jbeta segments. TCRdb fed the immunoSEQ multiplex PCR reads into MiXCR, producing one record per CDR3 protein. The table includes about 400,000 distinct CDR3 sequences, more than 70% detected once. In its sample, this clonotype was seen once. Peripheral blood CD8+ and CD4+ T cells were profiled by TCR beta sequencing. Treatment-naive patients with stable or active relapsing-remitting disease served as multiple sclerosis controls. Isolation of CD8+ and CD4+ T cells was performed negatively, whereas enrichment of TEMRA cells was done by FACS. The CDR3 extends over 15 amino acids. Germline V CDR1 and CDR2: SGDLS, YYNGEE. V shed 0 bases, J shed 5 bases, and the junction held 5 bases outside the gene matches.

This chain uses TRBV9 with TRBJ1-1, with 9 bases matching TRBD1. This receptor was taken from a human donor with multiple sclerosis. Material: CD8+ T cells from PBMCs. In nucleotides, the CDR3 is TGTGCCAGCAGCGTAGGACGGACAGGGGTTACTGAAGCTTTCTTT. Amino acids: CASSVGRTGVTEAFF.